The 10 T cell receptor beta chains presented below share a single source sample, sequenced in a study of T cell changes during pregnancy in multiple sclerosis. Libraries were prepared by immunoSEQ multiplex PCR; TCRdb keeps only in-frame clonotypes and omits some of them. This sample has tens of thousands of clones; 85% to 95% occur once, and the top ten carry over 2%. Material: peripheral blood, obtained in the second trimester of pregnancy. The origin of the receptors is a female donor with multiple sclerosis, enrolled in a pregnancy study.

The rearrangement joins TRBV7-2 to TRBJ1-1, with D perhaps matching TRBD1 (5 bases). From germline, CDR1 is SGHTA and CDR2 FQGNSA. The CDR3 is 15 residues long. Trimming stripped 3 bases from V and 2 bases from J, with 13 bases between. The DNA of the CDR3 is TGTGCCAGCAGCTTCCGAGGACATCCAAACACTGAAGCTTTCTTT. Its translation: CASSFRGHPNTEAFF.

This chain uses TRBV5-4 with TRBJ2-1; possible D gene TRBD2, 6 bases. The V gene lost 0 bases and the J gene lost 5 bases, with 9 bases spanning the gap. There are 14 residues in the CDR3. Looked up from germline, CDR1 is SGHNT and CDR2 is YYREEE (reference sequence). The CDR3 spells CASSLDPGDNEQFF. The CDR3 DNA sequence: TGTGCCAGCAGCTTGGACCCGGGGGACAATGAGCAGTTCTTC.

The chain couples TRBV5-1 to TRBJ1-2; D unclear. Germline V lookup: CDR1 SGHRS, CDR2 YFSETQ. The V end lost 3 bases, the J end lost 8 bases, and 11 bases lay between the germline ends. The length of the CDR3 is 12 residues. The CDR3 is CASSYGVRGYTF. The DNA of the CDR3 is TGCGCCAGCAGCTACGGGGTTCGCGGCTACACCTTC.

CDR3 in DNA: TGTGCCAGCAGCCGGCCCGGGTCTCAGAACACTGAAGCTTTCTTT. This codes for CASSRPGSQNTEAFF. This chain joins TRBV5-6 and TRBJ1-1, with D hard to call. V was trimmed by 4 bases and J by 1 base, leaving 14 bases between them. The CDR3 consists of 15 residues. Germline assignment: CDR1 SGHDT and CDR2 YYEEEE.

This chain joins TRBV6-5 and TRBJ1-2; D possibly corresponds to TRBD1 (6 bases). The CDR3 consists of 14 residues. From germline, CDR1 is MNHEY and CDR2 SVGAGI. V dropped 4 bases and J dropped 4 bases, with 13 bases sitting between them. CDR3 bases: TGTGCCAGCAGTTTAGAGAGAGGGGGCTATGGCTACACCTTC. It codes for CASSLERGGYGYTF.

The chain recombines TRBV7-9 with TRBJ1-1; D is ambiguous. The length of the CDR3 is 13 residues. Germline assignment: CDR1 SEHNR and CDR2 FQNEAQ (reference sequence). The ends were cut back, 5 bases at V and 6 bases at J, with 13 bases in the middle. DNA for the CDR3: TGTGCCAGCAGCCCGAGCGAACGCGCTGAAGCTTTCTTT. This translates into CASSPSERAEAFF.

The chain's CDR3 is CASSLAQGWSYGYTF. The DNA for the CDR3 is TGTGCCAGCAGCTTAGCGCAGGGATGGAGCTATGGCTACACCTTC. The chain is built from TRBV7-9 and TRBJ1-2, with TRBD1 as a possible D gene (5 bases). The germline V gene encodes CDR1 SEHNR and CDR2 FQNEAQ (reference sequence). There are 15 residues in the CDR3. Trimming shortened V by 0 bases and J by 4 bases, and 12 bases separated the two germline ends.

This chain connects TRBV13 to TRBJ2-7; 8 nucleotides agree with TRBD2. With V trimmed by 5 bases and J by 6 bases, 3 bases remained unmatched. The germline CDR1 and CDR2 sequences are PRHDT and FYEKMQ (reference sequence). This CDR3 has 12 amino acids. This CDR3 is CASSLSGSEQYF. The CDR3 DNA is TGTGCCAGCAGCCTAAGCGGGAGCGAGCAGTACTTC. The full variable domain, completed using reference TRBV13 and TRBJ2-7, is AAGVIQSPRHLIKEKRETATLKCYPIPRHDTVYWYQQGPGQDPQFLISFYEKMQSDKGSIPDRFSAQQFSDYHSELNMSSLELGDSALYFCASSLSGSEQYFGPGTRLTVT.

CDR3 sequence (DNA): TGCGCCAGCAGCCGGCCACTAGTCTTGTCCTACAATGAGCAGTTCTTC. Amino acid sequence: CASSRPLVLSYNEQFF. The chain recombines TRBV4-1 with TRBJ2-1, with a weak D call TRBD2 (5 bases). Looked up from germline, CDR1 is MGHRA and CDR2 is YSYEKL. V was trimmed by 4 bases and J by 1 base, leaving 14 bases between them. The CDR3 is made up of 16 amino acids.

This clone was seen only a few times. This sequence joins TRBV10-3 and TRBJ1-6; 7 positions agree with TRBD1. V lost 7 bases, J lost 7 bases, and 13 bases stayed unmatched. This CDR3 comprises 16 residues. Germline values: CDR1 ENHRY, CDR2 SYGVKD. The CDR3 DNA is TGTGCCATCACCGAGGGGGCCGCGGGGAACAATTCACCCCTCCACTTT. Translation gives CAITEGAAGNNSPLHF.